A single sample is the source of the 12 T cell receptor beta chains below, sequenced in a study of cytomegalovirus exposure and HLA in healthy donors. PCR was performed using 60 Vbeta and 13 Jbeta primers. Generated by immunoSEQ multiplex PCR, the TCRdb table keeps only in-frame clones and is missing some. Of 250,000 to 350,000 clones listed, about 80% are singletons. Sequencing was done on a sample of PBMCs. The receptors were sampled from a girl aged 2-15 years in good health and CMV-seronegative.

This clone was detected a few times. The rearrangement uses TRBV7-8 and TRBJ1-1; D unresolved. The CDR3 spans 16 residues. The germline V gene has CDR1 SGHVS and CDR2 FQNEAQ. V was pared by 3 bases and J by 1 base, with 15 bases between. CDR3 in DNA: TGTGCCAGCAGCTTGGTGATACAGCGGACGAACACTGAAGCTTTCTTT. This sequence encodes CASSLVIQRTNTEAFF. The full variable domain, rest sourced from reference TRBV7-8 and TRBJ1-1, is GAGVSQSPRYKVAKRGQDVALRCDPISGHVSLFWYQQALGQGPEFLTYFQNEAQLDKSGLPSDRFFAERPEGSVSTLKIQRTQQEDSAVYLCASSLVIQRTNTEAFFGQGTRLTVV.

The count of this clone is one. The chain carries TRBV11-2 and TRBJ1-2; maybe TRBD1 (5 bases). The CDR3 contains 18 residues. Looked up from germline, CDR1 is SGHAT and CDR2 is FQNNGV. V lost 5 bases and J lost 3, with 25 bases in between. The DNA for the CDR3 is TGTGCCAGCAGCACTATTGGGCTTCCCTCGCAGGGTGACTATGGCTACACCTTC. It yields the protein CASSTIGLPSQGDYGYTF.

This chain joins TRBV5-1 and TRBJ2-3, with a weak D call TRBD2 (6 bases). CDR1 SGHRS and CDR2 YFSETQ come from the germline V gene. The CDR3 has 15 residues. V lost 5 bases and J lost 3, with 16 bases in between. The CDR3 DNA follows: TGCGCCAGCAGGACGATGGAGGGCCCGACAGATACGCAGTATTTT. It codes for CASRTMEGPTDTQYF.

The gene calls are TRBV4-1 and TRBJ1-3, with TRBD1 matching over 7 bases. The V segment lost 3 bases and the J segment 3 bases; nucleotides outside the gene matches: 11. This CDR3 spans 17 amino acids. Per germline, CDR1 MGHRA and CDR2 YSYEKL. The CDR3 is CASSHPHDRAYGNTIYF. For the CDR3, the DNA is TGCGCCAGCAGCCACCCCCATGACAGGGCGTATGGAAACACCATATATTTT.

The chain employs TRBV7-8 and TRBJ1-4, with D possibly matching TRBD1 (5 bases). This CDR3 contains 15 residues. The V end lost 2 bases, the J end lost 5 bases, and 12 bases lay between the germline ends. Per germline, CDR1 SGHVS and CDR2 FQNEAQ. CDR3 nucleotide sequence: TGTGCCAGCAGCTTAAGGCGGACACCGAATGAAAAACTGTTTTTT. Protein product: CASSLRRTPNEKLFF.

The V call is TRBV4-2, the J call TRBJ1-5; the D gene is possibly TRBD1 (6 bases). Looked up from germline, CDR1 is LGHNA and CDR2 is YNFKEQ. V lost 3 bases and J lost 0, with 24 bases in between. The CDR3 runs to 20 residues. CDR3 amino acids: CASSQITSGTPEDSNQPQHF. The CDR3 DNA reads TGTGCCAGCAGCCAGATAACCTCCGGGACACCGGAAGATAGCAATCAGCCCCAGCATTTT.

This chain links TRBV10-3 with TRBJ2-1; 8 bases align to TRBD1. Germline CDR1 is ENHRY and CDR2 is SYGVKD. The CDR3 has 14 amino acids. V was clipped by 6 bases and J by 6 bases; unmatched bases: 7. For the CDR3, the DNA is TGTGCCATCAGAGACAGGGGTCCCTCCAATGAGCAGTTCTTC. Residues: CAIRDRGPSNEQFF.

V and J are TRBV5-1 and TRBJ2-5; 8 bases align to TRBD1. The J call could be wrong; TRBJ2-7 is a better fit for the DNA end. The CDR3 loop spans 14 amino acids. CDR1 is SGHRS, CDR2 YFSETQ, per germline. This CDR3 is CASSLGTGRYEQYF. CDR3 DNA sequence: TGCGCCAGCAGCTTGGGGACAGGGAGATACGAGCAGTACTTC.

CDR3 nucleotides: TGTGCCAGCTCACCTTGGGACAGTTTTTCTGGAAACACCATATATTTT. Translation: CASSPWDSFSGNTIYF. The genes are TRBV18 and TRBJ1-3, with TRBD1 matching 7 bases. Germline V gives CDR1 KGHSH, CDR2 LQKENI. The CDR3 has 16 residues. With 3 bases clipped from V and 1 base from J, the junction kept 6 bases outside the gene matches.

The chain employs TRBV19 and TRBJ2-1; 7 nucleotides agree with TRBD2. There are 12 residues in the CDR3. Per the germline V gene, CDR1 is LNHDA and CDR2 is SQIVND (reference sequence). The V gene end was trimmed by 5 bases and the J gene end by 7 bases; junction bases not matched to a gene: 2. The CDR3 DNA reads as TGTGCCAGTAGTCCTAGCGGAAATGAGCAGTTCTTC. This codes for CASSPSGNEQFF.

This sequence joins TRBV14 and TRBJ2-5; 7 nucleotides agree with TRBD2. There are 17 residues in the CDR3. Germline loops: CDR1 SGHDN, CDR2 FVKESK. Trimming cost V 4 bases and J 1 base; bases outside gene matches: 12. As DNA, the CDR3 is TGTGCCAGCAGCCGTTTTGGGGCCTCGGGGGGCCAAGAGACCCAGTACTTC. Amino acids: CASSRFGASGGQETQYF.

This chain joins TRBV7-2 and TRBJ1-2; D uncertain. Germline-derived CDR1 and CDR2 are SGHTA and FQGNSA. Trimming cost V 3 bases and J 4 bases, with 9 bases left between them. The CDR3 has 13 residues. CDR3 DNA sequence: TGTGCCAGCAGCTTTAGACGGAGCTATGGCTACACCTTC. It codes for CASSFRRSYGYTF.